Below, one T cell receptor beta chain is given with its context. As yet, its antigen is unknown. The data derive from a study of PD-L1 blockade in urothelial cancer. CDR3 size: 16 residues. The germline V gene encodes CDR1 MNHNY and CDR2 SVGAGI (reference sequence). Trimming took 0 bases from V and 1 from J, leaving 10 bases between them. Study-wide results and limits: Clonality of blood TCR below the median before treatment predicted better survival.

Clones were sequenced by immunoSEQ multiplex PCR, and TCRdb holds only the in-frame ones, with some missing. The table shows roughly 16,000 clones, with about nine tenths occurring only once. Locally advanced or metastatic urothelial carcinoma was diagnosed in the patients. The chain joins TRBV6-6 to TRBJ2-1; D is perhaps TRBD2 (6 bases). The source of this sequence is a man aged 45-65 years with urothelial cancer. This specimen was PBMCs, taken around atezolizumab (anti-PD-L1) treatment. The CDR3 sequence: CASSYSIAASYNEQFF. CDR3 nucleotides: TGTGCCAGCAGTTACTCGATAGCGGCTTCCTACAATGAGCAGTTCTTC.